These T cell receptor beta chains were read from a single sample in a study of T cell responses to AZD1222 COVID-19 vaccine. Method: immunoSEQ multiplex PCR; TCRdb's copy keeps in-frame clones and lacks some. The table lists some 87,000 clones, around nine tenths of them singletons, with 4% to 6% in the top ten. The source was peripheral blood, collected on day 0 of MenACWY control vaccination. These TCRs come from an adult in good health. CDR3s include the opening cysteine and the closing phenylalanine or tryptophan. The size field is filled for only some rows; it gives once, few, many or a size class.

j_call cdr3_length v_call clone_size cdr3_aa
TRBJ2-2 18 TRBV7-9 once CASSLAGTSGSVTGELFF
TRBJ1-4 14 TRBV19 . CASSIRGPNEKLFF
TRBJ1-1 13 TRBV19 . CASSLGSGTEAFF
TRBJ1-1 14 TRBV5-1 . CASRGGSMNTEAFF
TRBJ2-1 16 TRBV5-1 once CASSLVLGDGGNEQFF
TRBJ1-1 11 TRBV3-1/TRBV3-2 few CASSQGRWAFF
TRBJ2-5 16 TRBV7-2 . CASSLPVPGGQETQYF
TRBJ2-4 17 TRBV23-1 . CASSQSRGLVNSNIQYF
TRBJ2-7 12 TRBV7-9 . CASSFGTNEQYF
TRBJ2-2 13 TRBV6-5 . CASRHRGTGELFF
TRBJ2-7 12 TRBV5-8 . CASSFDGNEQYF
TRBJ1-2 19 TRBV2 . CASSVSGGTGGVQGYGYTF
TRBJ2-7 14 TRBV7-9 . CASSSLLGGVEQYF
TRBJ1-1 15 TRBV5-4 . CASSLEMGSVTEAFF
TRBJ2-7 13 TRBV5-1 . CASSLVGLHEQYF
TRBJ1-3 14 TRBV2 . CASSSGSSGNTIYF
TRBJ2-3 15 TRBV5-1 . CASSLTPGTADTQYF
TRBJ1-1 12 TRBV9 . CASSVGEGGAFF
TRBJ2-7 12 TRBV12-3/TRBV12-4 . CASSLSQGVISF
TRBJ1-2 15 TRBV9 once CASSVDQAINYGYTF
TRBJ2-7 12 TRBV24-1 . CATSDFLNEQYF
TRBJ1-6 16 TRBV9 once CASSQNPGVGNSPLHF
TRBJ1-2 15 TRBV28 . CAAQGAGSYNYGYTF
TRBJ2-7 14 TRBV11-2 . CASSLSDRGHEQYF
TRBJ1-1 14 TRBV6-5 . CASSPGQGAAEAFF
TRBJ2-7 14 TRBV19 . CASSSPGRGDEQYF
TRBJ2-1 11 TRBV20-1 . CSAIRVKEQFF
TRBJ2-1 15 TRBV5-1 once CASSPGEVYGHEQFF
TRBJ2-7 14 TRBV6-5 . CASSFGEGYYEQYF
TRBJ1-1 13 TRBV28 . CASSLGEYTEAFF
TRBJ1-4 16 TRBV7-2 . CASSSDRRNTNEKLFF
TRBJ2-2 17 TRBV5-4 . CASSLEARGTWDGELFF
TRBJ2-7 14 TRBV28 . CASAALNPDTLWDF
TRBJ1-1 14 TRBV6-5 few CASSPTGGNTEAFF
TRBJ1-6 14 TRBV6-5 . CASRFRVFDSPLHF
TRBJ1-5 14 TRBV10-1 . CALFLGRVDQPQHF
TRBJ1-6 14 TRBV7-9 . CASTPLGNGSPLHF
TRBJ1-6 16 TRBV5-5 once CASSQVGQGLTSPLHF
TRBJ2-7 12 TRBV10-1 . CASSDISYEQYF